Listed below are T cell receptor beta chains from one sample, sequenced in a study of identical twins. TCRdb redid the calling of the 5' RACE reads with MiXCR, one entry per CDR3 protein. The sample consists of about 340,000 distinct CDR3 sequences, 8.5% to 10% of them appearing once. Sequences were obtained from naive T cells sorted from blood. These receptors originate from a woman aged 45 to 65 in good health. Each CDR3 is given with its conserved first and last residue. The D gene is left open where the match is weak. Expanded clones are given a class, and other clones once, few, many or no size at all.

v_call: TRBV25-1
d_call: TRBD2
j_call: TRBJ2-1
clone_size: many
cdr3_nt: TGTGCCAGCTTCTGGGGGGGTGAGCAGTTCTTC
cdr3_aa: CASFWGGEQFF

v_call: TRBV18
d_call: TRBD1
j_call: TRBJ1-4
clone_size: -
cdr3_nt: TGTGCCAGCTCACCTGAGACAGGGGCGATCAATGAAAAACTGTTTTTT
cdr3_aa: CASSPETGAINEKLFF

v_call: TRBV7-8
d_call: TRBD2
j_call: TRBJ2-1
clone_size: -
cdr3_nt: TGTGCCAGCAGCTCCCGTGGGACTAGCTGGGAGCAGTTCTTC
cdr3_aa: CASSSRGTSWEQFF

v_call: TRBV12-3/TRBV12-4
d_call: TRBD2
j_call: TRBJ2-1
clone_size: -
cdr3_nt: TGTGCCAGCAGCCCTAGCGGGAACGTATACAATGAGCAGTTCTTC
cdr3_aa: CASSPSGNVYNEQFF

v_call: TRBV7-2
d_call: -
j_call: TRBJ2-4
clone_size: few
cdr3_nt: TGTGCCAGCAGCTCGCGGCGCGAACTAGCCAAAAACATTCAGTACTTC
cdr3_aa: CASSSRRELAKNIQYF

v_call: TRBV6-1
d_call: -
j_call: TRBJ2-1
clone_size: few
cdr3_nt: TGTGCCAGCAGTAGCAGACCTGAGCAGTTCTTC
cdr3_aa: CASSSRPEQFF

v_call: TRBV20-1
d_call: -
j_call: TRBJ2-7
clone_size: -
cdr3_nt: TGCAGTGCTAGAGCCCCCCCCATGGGGGGCGAGCAGTACTTC
cdr3_aa: CSARAPPMGGEQYF

v_call: TRBV7-8
d_call: TRBD2
j_call: TRBJ2-3
clone_size: -
cdr3_nt: TGTGCCAGTGGGCGGGAGACTAGCACAGATACGCAGTATTTT
cdr3_aa: CASGRETSTDTQYF

v_call: TRBV2
d_call: -
j_call: TRBJ1-5
clone_size: many
cdr3_nt: TGTGCCAGCAGTGAGTCTTTTAGCAATCAGCCCCAGCATTTT
cdr3_aa: CASSESFSNQPQHF

v_call: TRBV6-5
d_call: -
j_call: TRBJ1-1
clone_size: -
cdr3_nt: TGTGCCAGCAGAAGACAGGCGAACACTGAAGCTTTCTTT
cdr3_aa: CASRRQANTEAFF

v_call: TRBV11-1
d_call: -
j_call: TRBJ2-3
clone_size: few
cdr3_nt: TGTGCCAGCAGCCCCCAGGGCAAGCGGAGCACAGATACGCAGTATTTT
cdr3_aa: CASSPQGKRSTDTQYF

v_call: TRBV20-1
d_call: -
j_call: TRBJ1-1
clone_size: -
cdr3_nt: TGCAGTGCGGGACAAGCAAAAGCTTTCTTT
cdr3_aa: CSAGQAKAFF

v_call: TRBV3-1
d_call: -
j_call: TRBJ2-2
clone_size: few
cdr3_nt: TGTGCCAGCAGCCTGGCCCCGGGAGACACCGGGGAGCTGTTTTTT
cdr3_aa: CASSLAPGDTGELFF

v_call: TRBV11-2
d_call: -
j_call: TRBJ1-1
clone_size: many
cdr3_nt: TGTGCCAGCAGCTTAATGGGTCAGGGGAACACTGAAGCTTTCTTT
cdr3_aa: CASSLMGQGNTEAFF

v_call: TRBV20-1
d_call: TRBD2
j_call: TRBJ2-2
clone_size: few
cdr3_nt: TGCAGTGCTAGAGCTTCCGGGACTAGCGGGAGACTAAACACCGGGGAGCTGTTTTTT
cdr3_aa: CSARASGTSGRLNTGELFF

v_call: TRBV2
d_call: TRBD2
j_call: TRBJ2-1
clone_size: few
cdr3_nt: TGTGCCAGCAGTGATTGGACTAGCGGGAGGGATGAGCAGTTCTTC
cdr3_aa: CASSDWTSGRDEQFF

v_call: TRBV11-2
d_call: TRBD2
j_call: TRBJ2-2
clone_size: few
cdr3_nt: TGTGCCAGCAGCTTATTTCGCCTAGCGGGAGCCGGGGAGCTGTTTTTT
cdr3_aa: CASSLFRLAGAGELFF

v_call: TRBV2
d_call: TRBD1
j_call: TRBJ2-1
clone_size: -
cdr3_nt: TGTGCCAGCAGTCGGGACAGCAGTGAGCAGTTCTTC
cdr3_aa: CASSRDSSEQFF

v_call: TRBV10-3
d_call: -
j_call: TRBJ2-3
clone_size: -
cdr3_nt: TGTGCCATCGAAGGTGCGGGCACAGATACGCAGTATTTT
cdr3_aa: CAIEGAGTDTQYF

v_call: TRBV29-1
d_call: TRBD2
j_call: TRBJ2-1
clone_size: few
cdr3_nt: TGCAGCACCGGCGGCGGGAGGGGGAATGAGCAGTTCTTC
cdr3_aa: CSTGGGRGNEQFF

v_call: TRBV6-6
d_call: TRBD1
j_call: TRBJ1-4
clone_size: -
cdr3_nt: TGTGCCAGCAGGGGGACCACAGGGGTTAATGAAAAACTGTTTTTT
cdr3_aa: CASRGTTGVNEKLFF

v_call: TRBV5-1
d_call: TRBD2
j_call: TRBJ2-7
clone_size: few
cdr3_nt: TGCGCCAGCAGCGCAGGACTAGGGGTCTACGAGCAGTACTTC
cdr3_aa: CASSAGLGVYEQYF

v_call: TRBV19
d_call: -
j_call: TRBJ2-2
clone_size: few
cdr3_nt: TGTGCCAGTAGTATAATCGGGGCTGGCACCGGGGAGCTGTTTTTT
cdr3_aa: CASSIIGAGTGELFF